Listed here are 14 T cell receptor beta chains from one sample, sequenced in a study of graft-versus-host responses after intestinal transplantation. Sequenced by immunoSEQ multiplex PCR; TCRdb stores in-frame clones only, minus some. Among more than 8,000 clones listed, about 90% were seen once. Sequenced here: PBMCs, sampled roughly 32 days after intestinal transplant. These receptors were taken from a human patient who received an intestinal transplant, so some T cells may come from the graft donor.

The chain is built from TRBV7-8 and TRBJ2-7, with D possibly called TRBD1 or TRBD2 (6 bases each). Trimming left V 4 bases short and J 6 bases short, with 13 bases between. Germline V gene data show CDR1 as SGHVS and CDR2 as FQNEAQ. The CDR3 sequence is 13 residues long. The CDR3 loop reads CASSYGGPGEQYF. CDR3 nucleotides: TGTGCCAGCAGCTACGGGGGCCCGGGCGAGCAGTACTTC.

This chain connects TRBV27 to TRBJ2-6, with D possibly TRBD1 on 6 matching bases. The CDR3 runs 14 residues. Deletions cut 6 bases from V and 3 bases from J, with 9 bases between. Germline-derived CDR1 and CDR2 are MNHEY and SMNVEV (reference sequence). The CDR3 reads CASRQGSGANVLTF. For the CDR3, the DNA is TGTGCCAGCAGACAGGGTAGTGGGGCCAACGTCCTGACTTTC.

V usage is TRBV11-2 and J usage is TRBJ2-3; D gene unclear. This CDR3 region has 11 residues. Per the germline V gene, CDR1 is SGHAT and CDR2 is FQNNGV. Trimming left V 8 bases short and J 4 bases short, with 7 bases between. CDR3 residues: CASGRADTQYF. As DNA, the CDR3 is TGTGCCAGCGGCCGGGCAGATACGCAGTATTTT.

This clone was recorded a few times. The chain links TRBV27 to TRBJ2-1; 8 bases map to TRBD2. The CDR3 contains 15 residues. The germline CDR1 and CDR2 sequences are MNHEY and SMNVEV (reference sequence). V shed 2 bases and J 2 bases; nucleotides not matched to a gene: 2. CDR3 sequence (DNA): TGTGCCAGCAGTTTAGACGGGGGGGCCTACAATGAGCAGTTCTTC. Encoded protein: CASSLDGGAYNEQFF.

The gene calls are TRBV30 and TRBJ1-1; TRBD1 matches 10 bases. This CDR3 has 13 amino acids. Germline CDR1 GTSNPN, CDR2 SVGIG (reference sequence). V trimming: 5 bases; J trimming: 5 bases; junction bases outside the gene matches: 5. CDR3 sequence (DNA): TGTGCCTGGGGACAGGGGGTTTGGACTGAAGCTTTCTTT. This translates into CAWGQGVWTEAFF.

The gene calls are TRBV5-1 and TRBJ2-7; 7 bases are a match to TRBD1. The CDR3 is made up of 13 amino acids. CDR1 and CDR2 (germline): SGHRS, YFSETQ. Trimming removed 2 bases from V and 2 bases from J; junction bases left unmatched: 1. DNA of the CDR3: TGCGCCAGCAGCTTCGGACAGGCCTACGAGCAGTACTTC. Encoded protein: CASSFGQAYEQYF.

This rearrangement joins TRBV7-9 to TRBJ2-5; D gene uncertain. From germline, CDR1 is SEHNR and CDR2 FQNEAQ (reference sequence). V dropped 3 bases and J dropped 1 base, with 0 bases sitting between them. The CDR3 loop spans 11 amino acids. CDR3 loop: CASSFQETQYF. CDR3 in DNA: TGTGCCAGCAGCTTCCAAGAGACCCAGTACTTC.

The CDR3 DNA sequence: TGTGCCAGCAGCTCTAGCGGACTCAATGAGCAGTTCTTC. This gives the protein CASSSSGLNEQFF. The gene calls are TRBV5-4 and TRBJ2-1; TRBD2 agrees at 7 bases. The CDR3 consists of 13 residues. J gave up 6 bases and V 3 bases, and 3 bases lay outside the gene matches. Germline V gives CDR1 SGHNT, CDR2 YYREEE (reference sequence).

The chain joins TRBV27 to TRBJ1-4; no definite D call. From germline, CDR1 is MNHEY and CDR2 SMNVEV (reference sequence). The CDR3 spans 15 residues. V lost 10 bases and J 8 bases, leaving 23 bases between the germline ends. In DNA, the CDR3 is TGTGCCACCGGTTTAGGCCATCCAGGAAACGAAAAACTGTTTTTT. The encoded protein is CATGLGHPGNEKLFF.

CDR3 DNA sequence: TGTGCCAGCAGTCGAGGCAGGGAGGAAGCTTTCTTT. Its protein is CASSRGREEAFF. The V gene is TRBV6-5, the J gene TRBJ1-1; a possible D gene is TRBD1 (5 bases). The V end lost 5 bases, the J end lost 8 bases, and 12 bases lay between the germline ends. The germline gives CDR1 MNHEY, CDR2 SVGAGI. The CDR3 runs 12 residues.

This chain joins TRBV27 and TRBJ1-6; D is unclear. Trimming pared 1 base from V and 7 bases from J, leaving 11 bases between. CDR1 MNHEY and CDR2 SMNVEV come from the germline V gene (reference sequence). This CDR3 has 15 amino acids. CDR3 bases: TGTGCCAGCAGTTTATTTCAGGTTGGGAATTCACCCCTCCACTTT. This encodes CASSLFQVGNSPLHF.

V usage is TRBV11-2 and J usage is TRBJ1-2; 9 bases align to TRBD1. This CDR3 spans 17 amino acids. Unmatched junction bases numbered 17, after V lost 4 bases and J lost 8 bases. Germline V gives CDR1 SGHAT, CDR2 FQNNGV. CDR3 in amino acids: CASSSYRYGTGTCGYTF. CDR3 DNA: TGTGCCAGCAGCTCCTACCGTTATGGGACAGGGACTTGCGGCTACACCTTC.

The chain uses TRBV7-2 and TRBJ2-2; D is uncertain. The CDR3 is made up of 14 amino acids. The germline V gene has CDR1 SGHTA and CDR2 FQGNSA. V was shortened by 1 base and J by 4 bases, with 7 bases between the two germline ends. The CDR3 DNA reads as TGTGCCAGCAGCTTAGGCCCGTTCACCGGGGAGCTGTTTTTT. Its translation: CASSLGPFTGELFF.

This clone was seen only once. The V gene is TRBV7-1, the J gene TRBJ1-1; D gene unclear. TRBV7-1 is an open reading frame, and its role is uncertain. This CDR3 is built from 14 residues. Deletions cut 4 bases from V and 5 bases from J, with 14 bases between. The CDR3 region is CASSLAEEYTEAFF. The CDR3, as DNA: TGTGCCAGCAGCTTAGCCGAGGAATATACTGAAGCTTTCTTT.